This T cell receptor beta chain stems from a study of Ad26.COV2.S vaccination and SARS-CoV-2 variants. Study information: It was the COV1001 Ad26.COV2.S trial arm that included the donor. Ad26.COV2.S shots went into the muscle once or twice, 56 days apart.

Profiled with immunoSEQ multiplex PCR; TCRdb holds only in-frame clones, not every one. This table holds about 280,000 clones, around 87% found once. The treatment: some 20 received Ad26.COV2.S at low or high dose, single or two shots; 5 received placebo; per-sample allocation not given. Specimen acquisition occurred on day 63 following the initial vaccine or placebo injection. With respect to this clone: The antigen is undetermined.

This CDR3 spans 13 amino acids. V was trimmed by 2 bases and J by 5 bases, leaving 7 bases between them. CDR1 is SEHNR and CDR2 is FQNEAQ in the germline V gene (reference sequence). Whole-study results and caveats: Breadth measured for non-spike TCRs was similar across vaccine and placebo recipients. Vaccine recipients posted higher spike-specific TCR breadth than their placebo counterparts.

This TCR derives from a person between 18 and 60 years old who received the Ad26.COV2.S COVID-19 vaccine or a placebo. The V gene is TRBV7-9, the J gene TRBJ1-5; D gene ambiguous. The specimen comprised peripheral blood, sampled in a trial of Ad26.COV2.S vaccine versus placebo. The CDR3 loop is CASSLLDDQPQHF. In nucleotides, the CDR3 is TGTGCCAGCAGCTTACTAGATGATCAGCCCCAGCATTTT.